One and the same sample provided the 30 T cell receptor beta chains below, sequenced in a study of T cell responses to AZD1222 COVID-19 vaccine. Repertoires were generated with immunoSEQ multiplex PCR, while TCRdb's copy carries only in-frame clones and drops some. Of fewer than 200,000 clones in the sample, 85% to 95% were seen once. The sequenced sample was peripheral blood, obtained 28 days after the second AZD1222 dose. These receptors all stem from an adult who received the AZD1222 COVID-19 vaccine.

CDR3 bases: TGTGCCAGCAGCCTCAGGGAGCGGGCTTTCTTT. It specifies CASSLRERAFF. This rearrangement joins TRBV11-3 to TRBJ1-1, with D possibly being TRBD1 (5 bases). CDR1 is SGHNT and CDR2 is YENEEA in the germline V gene. V shed 5 bases and J shed 11 bases, with 12 bases lying between them. The CDR3 contains 11 residues.

The V call is TRBV5-5, the J call TRBJ1-5; 7 nucleotides agree with TRBD1. The junction had 6 bases not matched to a gene; V was cut back by 2 bases and J by 4 bases. Germline V gene sequence: CDR1 SGHKS, CDR2 YYEKEE (reference sequence). The CDR3 contains 15 residues. CDR3 nucleotides: TGTGCCAGCAGCTTTGGGACAGCCAATAATCAGCCCCAGCATTTT. Its protein is CASSFGTANNQPQHF.

The genes are TRBV29-1 and TRBJ2-7; the match to TRBD1 covers 7 bases. The length of the CDR3 is 16 residues. CDR1 and CDR2 (germline): SQVTM, ANQGSEA. The J segment lost 0 bases and the V segment lost 1 base, leaving 9 bases of the junction unmatched. This CDR3 is CSVEVWDSQSSYEQYF. The CDR3, as DNA: TGCAGCGTTGAAGTTTGGGACAGTCAGAGCTCCTACGAGCAGTACTTC.

This clone was seen once. The chain employs TRBV2 and TRBJ2-7; a possible D gene is TRBD1 (6 bases). Germline CDR1 SNHLY, CDR2 FYNNEI. CDR3 length: 13 amino acids. Trimming left V 2 bases short and J 3 bases short, with 8 bases between. In nucleotides, the CDR3 is TGTGCCAGCAGTGAAAGAGGGGGCTACGAGCAGTACTTC. This encodes CASSERGGYEQYF. Variable domain in full (rest from reference TRBV2 and TRBJ2-7): EPEVTQTPSHQVTQMGQEVILRCVPISNHLYFYWYRQILGQKVEFLVSFYNNEISEKSEIFDDQFSVERPDGSNFTLKIRSTKLEDSAMYFCASSERGGYEQYFGPGTRLTVT.

The rearrangement joins TRBV27 to TRBJ1-2; D ambiguous. The CDR3 loop spans 13 amino acids. V dropped 8 bases and J dropped 2 bases, with 12 bases sitting between them. Germline CDR1 reads MNHEY; CDR2 reads SMNVEV (reference sequence). DNA for the CDR3: TGTGCCAGCCGACAAAACTTGAACTATGGCTACACCTTC. Protein: CASRQNLNYGYTF.

This clone was counted at least ten times. The chain joins TRBV11-2 to TRBJ1-2; D unclear. CDR1 SGHAT and CDR2 FQNNGV come from the germline V gene. V lost 0 bases and J 5 bases, leaving 7 bases between the germline ends. The CDR3 runs 13 residues. CDR3 sequence reads: CASSLDREYGYTF. DNA of the CDR3: TGTGCCAGCAGCTTAGATCGGGAGTATGGCTACACCTTC. The whole variable domain, remainder taken from reference TRBV11-2 and TRBJ1-2, is EAGVAQSPRYKIIEKRQSVAFWCNPISGHATLYWYQQILGQGPKLLIQFQNNGVVDDSQLPKDRFSAERLKGVDSTLKIQPAKLEDSAVYLCASSLDREYGYTFGSGTRLTVV.

The genes are TRBV15 and TRBJ1-3, with D perhaps TRBD1 (6 bases). This CDR3 has 16 amino acids. CDR1 is LNHNV and CDR2 is YYDKDF in the germline V gene (reference sequence). With 5 bases removed from V and 0 bases from J, the gap between germline ends came to 14 bases. CDR3 loop: CATSERQDSSGNTIYF. CDR3 in DNA: TGTGCCACCAGCGAAAGACAGGATAGCTCTGGAAACACCATATATTTT. The full variable domain, in which reference TRBV15 and TRBJ1-3 provide the parts outside the CDR3, is DAMVIQNPRYQVTQFGKPVTLSCSQTLNHNVMYWYQQKSSQAPKLLFHYYDKDFNNEADTPDNFQSRRPNTSFCFLDIRSPGLGDTAMYLCATSERQDSSGNTIYFGEGSWLTVV.

The J gene is TRBJ2-1, the V gene TRBV18; 8 bases align to TRBD1. CDR1 is KGHSH and CDR2 is LQKENI in the germline V gene. Trimming took 1 base from V and 3 from J; bases not matched to a gene: 5. CDR3 length: 16 amino acids. The CDR3 DNA reads TGTGCCAGCTCACCACTCACGGACAGGGACTACAATGAGCAGTTCTTC. This encodes CASSPLTDRDYNEQFF.

The chain combines TRBV5-1 with TRBJ2-2; perhaps D is TRBD1 or TRBD2 (5 bases each). The ends were cut back, 2 bases at V and 0 bases at J, with 11 bases in the middle. The CDR3 is 16 residues long. Germline-derived CDR1 and CDR2 are SGHRS and YFSETQ. The CDR3: CASSFVQGANTGELFF. The CDR3 DNA sequence: TGCGCCAGCAGCTTTGTTCAGGGAGCGAACACCGGGGAGCTGTTTTTT.

The chain employs TRBV2 and TRBJ1-3; no clear D. Germline V lookup: CDR1 SNHLY, CDR2 FYNNEI. V was cut by 4 bases and J by 2 bases, with 15 bases left in between. CDR3 length: 16 amino acids. CDR3 bases: TGTGCCAGCAGTGTGGAGGGAAGGTCCCCTGGAAACACCATATATTTT. The encoded protein is CASSVEGRSPGNTIYF.

The V gene is TRBV19, the J gene TRBJ1-5; D ambiguous. V was shortened by 5 bases and J by 0 bases, with 14 bases between the two germline ends. CDR1 is LNHDA, CDR2 SQIVND, per germline (reference sequence). CDR3 length: 16 amino acids. The CDR3 DNA is TGTGCCAGTAGTTTCTCCCTTAGATATAGCAATCAGCCCCAGCATTTT. Translation: CASSFSLRYSNQPQHF.

This clone was seen a single time. The chain employs TRBV6-4 and TRBJ2-1; 9 positions match TRBD2. CDR3 length: 15 amino acids. Germline CDR1 reads MRHNA; CDR2 reads SNTAGT. The J segment lost 0 bases and the V segment lost 7 bases, leaving 4 bases of the junction unmatched. DNA for the CDR3: TGTGCCAGCATTGCGGGAGGGGACTCCTACAATGAGCAGTTCTTC. It is translated as CASIAGGDSYNEQFF.

As regards this clone: A much more abundant neighbour one base away suggests this may be a read error. The V gene is TRBV27, the J gene TRBJ2-7; tentatively, D is TRBD2 (6 bases). CDR1 is MNHEY, CDR2 SMNVEV, per germline (reference sequence). Trimming took off 2 bases at V and 5 bases at J, with 7 bases between the two ends. The CDR3 has 12 residues. The CDR3 reads CASSLGGDEQYF. CDR3 nucleotide sequence: TGTGCCAGCAGTTTAGGAGGGGACGAGCAGTACTTC.

The V gene is TRBV6-5, the J gene TRBJ1-1; a possible D gene is TRBD1 (5 bases). The CDR3 spans 13 residues. Germline CDR1 MNHEY, CDR2 SVGAGI. Trimming shortened V by 0 bases and J by 4 bases, and 6 bases separated the two germline ends. In DNA form, the CDR3 reads TGTGCCAGCAGTTACTCAGGGGTCACTGAAGCTTTCTTT. Translation: CASSYSGVTEAFF.

The chain links TRBV4-1 to TRBJ1-5; 7 bases match TRBD1. Germline trimming cut 3 bases from V and 4 bases from J; bases unmatched to any gene: 12. CDR3 length: 17 amino acids. CDR1 is MGHRA, CDR2 YSYEKL, per germline. The CDR3 here is CASSQIKGGAGNQPQHF. The CDR3 DNA reads TGCGCCAGCAGCCAGATCAAAGGGGGCGCGGGGAATCAGCCCCAGCATTTT.

The table lists this clone with a few counts. The V and J genes are TRBV7-3 and TRBJ2-7; 11 positions agree with TRBD2. The V and J ends lost 4 bases and 4 bases, in that order; junction bases with no gene match: 6. CDR3 length equals 15 residues. Germline V CDR1 and CDR2: SGHTA, FQGTGA. CDR3 coding DNA: TGTGCCAGCAGCTCCCGACTAGCGGGAATTTACGAGCAGTACTTC. Its protein is CASSSRLAGIYEQYF. The full variable domain, in which reference TRBV7-3 and TRBJ2-7 provide the parts outside the CDR3, is GAGVSQTPSNKVTEKGKYVELRCDPISGHTALYWYRQSLGQGPEFLIYFQGTGAADDSGLPNDRFFAVRPEGSVSTLKIQRTERGDSAVYLCASSSRLAGIYEQYFGPGTRLTVT.

This chain joins TRBV15 and TRBJ2-3; possible D gene TRBD2, 5 bases. CDR1 and CDR2 (germline): LNHNV, YYDKDF (reference sequence). V was shortened by 0 bases and J by 0 bases, with 13 bases between the two germline ends. The CDR3 extends over 17 amino acids. CDR3 coding DNA: TGTGCCACCAGCAGAGATCTTACGGGGATAAGCACAGATACGCAGTATTTT. It translates to CATSRDLTGISTDTQYF.

The chain uses TRBV7-9 and TRBJ1-2, with unresolved D. Germline assignment: CDR1 SEHNR and CDR2 FQNEAQ (reference sequence). The CDR3 contains 13 residues. V was cut by 4 bases and J by 2 bases, with 8 bases left in between. CDR3 sequence reads: CASSSGPNYGYTF. The CDR3 DNA sequence: TGTGCCAGCAGCTCCGGTCCCAACTATGGCTACACCTTC.

CDR3 sequence reads: CASSLETTGGNEQYF. CDR3 bases: TGTGCCAGCAGCTTAGAGACGACAGGGGGAAACGAGCAGTACTTC. The chain combines TRBV11-1 with TRBJ2-7, with TRBD1 identical over 9 bases. This CDR3 contains 15 residues. Germline CDR1 and CDR2: SGHAT and FQDESV (reference sequence). Trimming removed 1 base from V and 5 bases from J; junction bases left unmatched: 6.

The genes are TRBV10-3 and TRBJ2-5, with 7 bases matching TRBD1. Germline CDR1 and CDR2: ENHRY and SYGVKD. The CDR3 runs 14 residues. J lost 1 base, V lost 6 bases, and 5 bases had no gene match. The CDR3 loop is CAISRAGGQETQYF. CDR3 coding DNA: TGTGCCATCAGCCGAGCAGGGGGCCAAGAGACCCAGTACTTC.

V gene TRBV2 combines with J gene TRBJ1-2; 7 nucleotides align to TRBD1. V was clipped by 7 bases and J by 7 bases; unmatched bases: 9. Germline CDR1 reads SNHLY; CDR2 reads FYNNEI. The CDR3 has 13 residues. CDR3 in DNA: TGTGCCAGCAATGTTAATTACAGGGGTGGCTACACCTTC. Translated, it gives CASNVNYRGGYTF.

The rearrangement joins TRBV29-1 to TRBJ2-7, with a possible D match to TRBD1 (5 bases). V lost 1 base to trimming and J lost 6 bases, with 13 bases between them. CDR1 SQVTM and CDR2 ANQGSEA come from the germline V gene. The CDR3 spans 13 residues. Written as DNA, the CDR3 is TGCAGCGTTGAAGTTTCTAGGGGCCGCGAGCAGTACTTC. It specifies CSVEVSRGREQYF.

The chain combines TRBV30 with TRBJ2-5; D is possibly TRBD1 or TRBD2 (6 bases each). V was cut by 0 bases and J by 1 base, with 9 bases left in between. The CDR3 spans 14 residues. From germline, CDR1 is GTSNPN and CDR2 SVGIG (reference sequence). In DNA form, the CDR3 reads TGTGCCTGGAGTGTAAGGGGGGCCCAAGAGACCCAGTACTTC. Translation: CAWSVRGAQETQYF.

This rearrangement joins TRBV19 to TRBJ2-2; D unclear. Germline CDR1 reads LNHDA; CDR2 reads SQIVND (reference sequence). This CDR3 is 21 amino acids long. The ends were cut back, 5 bases at V and 5 bases at J, with 33 bases in the middle. In DNA, the CDR3 is TGTGCCAGTAGTCCGCGCCACCTTGAGGATTTAAGCCACCTGAAGACCGGGGAGCTGTTTTTT. The encoded protein is CASSPRHLEDLSHLKTGELFF.

This rearrangement joins TRBV2 to TRBJ2-1; 9 bases fit TRBD1. Germline lookup yields CDR1 SNHLY and CDR2 FYNNEI. CDR3 length: 16 amino acids. V lost 6 bases, J lost 5 bases, and 11 bases stayed unmatched. CDR3 DNA: TGTGCCAGCAGAAATACAGGGGGCGCATTCAACAATGAGCAGTTCTTC. Residues: CASRNTGGAFNNEQFF.

The genes are TRBV19 and TRBJ1-6; TRBD1 matches at 9 bases. This CDR3 has 15 amino acids. The germline V gene encodes CDR1 LNHDA and CDR2 SQIVND (reference sequence). The J segment lost 9 bases and the V segment lost 5 bases, leaving 8 bases of the junction unmatched. Here the CDR3 reads CASSPRDRESSPLHF. The CDR3 DNA reads as TGTGCCAGTAGTCCCCGGGACAGGGAAAGTTCACCCCTCCACTTT.

The rearrangement joins TRBV5-1 to TRBJ1-1; TRBD1 might be the D (5 bases). CDR1 SGHRS and CDR2 YFSETQ come from the germline V gene. With 4 bases removed from V and 4 bases from J, the gap between germline ends came to 11 bases. The CDR3 contains 13 residues. The CDR3 nucleotides are TGCGCCAGCAGCCGTGGGGGAAGCACTGAAGCTTTCTTT. It codes for CASSRGGSTEAFF.

The chain recombines TRBV2 with TRBJ1-2; the match to TRBD1 covers 8 bases. Germline CDR1 reads SNHLY; CDR2 reads FYNNEI. After removal of 7 bases from V and 10 bases from J, the junction contained 8 bases not matched to a gene. CDR3 length: 12 residues. The DNA of the CDR3 is TGTGCCAGCATCCGGACAGGGAAGTTCTACACCTTC. Translated, it gives CASIRTGKFYTF.

The chain employs TRBV5-1 and TRBJ2-6, with 7 bases matching TRBD1. Losses at the gene ends were 4 bases for V and 2 bases for J; bases not matched to a gene: 6. The CDR3 has 16 residues. The V gene's germline CDR1 is SGHRS and CDR2 YFSETQ. CDR3 region: CASSLPGQAGANVLTF. The CDR3 DNA reads as TGCGCCAGCAGCCTCCCCGGACAGGCTGGGGCCAACGTCCTGACTTTC.

The chain combines TRBV15 with TRBJ1-1; D unresolved. Trimming removed 5 bases from V and 4 bases from J, with 5 bases in between. CDR3 length: 11 amino acids. The V gene's germline CDR1 is LNHNV and CDR2 YYDKDF (reference sequence). The CDR3 sequence is CATSGATEAFF. The CDR3 DNA sequence: TGTGCCACCAGCGGAGCCACTGAAGCTTTCTTT.